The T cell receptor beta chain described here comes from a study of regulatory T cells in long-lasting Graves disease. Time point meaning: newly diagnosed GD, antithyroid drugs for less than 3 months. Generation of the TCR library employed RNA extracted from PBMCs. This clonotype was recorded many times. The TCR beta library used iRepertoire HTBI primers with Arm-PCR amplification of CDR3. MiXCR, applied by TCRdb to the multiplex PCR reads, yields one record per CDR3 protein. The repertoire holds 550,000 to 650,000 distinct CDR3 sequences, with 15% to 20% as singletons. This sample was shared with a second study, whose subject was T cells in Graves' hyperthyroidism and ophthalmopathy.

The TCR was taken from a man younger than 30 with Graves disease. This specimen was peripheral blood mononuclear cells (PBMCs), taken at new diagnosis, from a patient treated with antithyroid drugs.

CDR3 DNA sequence: TGTGCCAGCAGTCGTCGGACAGGAACCGAAGATACGCAGTATTTT. Residues: CASSRRTGTEDTQYF. V usage is TRBV6-1 and J usage is TRBJ2-3, with 7 bases identical to TRBD1. The germline V gene has CDR1 MNHNS and CDR2 SASEGT. The CDR3 has 15 amino acids. The V and J ends lost 5 bases and 5 bases, in that order; junction bases with no gene match: 10.